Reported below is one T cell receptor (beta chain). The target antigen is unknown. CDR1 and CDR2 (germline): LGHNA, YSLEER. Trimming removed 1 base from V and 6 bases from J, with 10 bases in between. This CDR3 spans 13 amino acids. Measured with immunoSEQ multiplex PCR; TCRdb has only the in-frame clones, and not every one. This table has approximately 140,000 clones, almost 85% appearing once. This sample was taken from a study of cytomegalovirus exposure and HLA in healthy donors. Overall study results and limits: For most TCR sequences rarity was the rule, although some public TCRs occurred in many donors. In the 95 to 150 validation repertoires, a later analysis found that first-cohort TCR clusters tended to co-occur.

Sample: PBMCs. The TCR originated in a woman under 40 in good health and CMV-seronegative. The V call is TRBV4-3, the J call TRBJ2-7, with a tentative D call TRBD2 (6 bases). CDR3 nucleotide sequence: TGCGCCAGCAGCCAAGTATCCGGGGGCGAGCAGTACTTC. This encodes CASSQVSGGEQYF.